One and the same sample provided the 6 T cell receptor beta chains below, sequenced in a study of blood T cell repertoires in COVID-19. Measured with immunoSEQ multiplex PCR; TCRdb has only the in-frame clones, and not every one. The top ten clones hold roughly 5.1% of a sample with 390,000 or so clones, around 83% of them seen once. Specimen: PBMCs or T cells enriched from blood (not recorded which). Every receptor here comes from a woman in her forties or fifties who had recovered from COVID-19.

The J gene is TRBJ2-1, the V gene TRBV6-5, with D tentatively TRBD1 (6 bases). The germline V gene has CDR1 MNHEY and CDR2 SVGAGI. Trimming removed 4 bases from V and 0 bases from J, with 13 bases in between. The CDR3 extends over 16 amino acids. The CDR3 here is CASSSWARGSYNEQFF. The CDR3 DNA reads TGTGCCAGCAGTTCCTGGGCCAGGGGCTCCTACAATGAGCAGTTCTTC.

The chain joins TRBV29-1 to TRBJ2-5, with no clear D. V shed 4 bases and J shed 5 bases, with 11 bases lying between them. CDR1 and CDR2 (germline): SQVTM, ANQGSEA. The CDR3 spans 12 residues. As DNA, the CDR3 is TGCAGCGTTGCGGGTTTTGGGGAGACCCAGTACTTC. Translating it yields CSVAGFGETQYF.

This chain uses TRBV30 with TRBJ2-7, with D possibly matching TRBD1 (6 bases). Germline V gene sequence: CDR1 GTSNPN, CDR2 SVGIG (reference sequence). The CDR3 is 11 amino acids. Trimming removed 7 bases at V and 2 bases at J, with 9 bases between. CDR3: CALDRPYEQYF. The CDR3 DNA follows: TGTGCCTTAGACAGGCCCTACGAGCAGTACTTC. The full variable domain, in which reference TRBV30 and TRBJ2-7 provide the parts outside the CDR3, is SQTIHQWPATLVQPVGSPLSLECTVEGTSNPNLYWYRQAAGRGLQLLFYSVGIGQISSEVPQNLSASRPQDRQFILSSKKLLLSDSGFYLCALDRPYEQYFGPGTRLTVT.

This clone was seen only once. The chain joins TRBV18 to TRBJ2-4; possibly TRBD1 for D (5 bases). The CDR3 runs 17 residues. The V end lost 4 bases, the J end lost 0 bases, and 16 bases lay between the germline ends. Looked up from germline, CDR1 is KGHSH and CDR2 is LQKENI. The DNA of the CDR3 is TGTGCCAGCTCACTCATACCGACAGCCCTAGCCAAAAACATTCAGTACTTC. Its translation: CASSLIPTALAKNIQYF.

This chain uses TRBV7-3 with TRBJ2-2, with D possibly matching TRBD1 (6 bases). V dropped 5 bases and J dropped 3 bases, with 13 bases sitting between them. Looked up from germline, CDR1 is SGHTA and CDR2 is FQGTGA. The CDR3 is made up of 15 amino acids. Here the CDR3 DNA reads TGTGCCAGCAGCCACTCGACAGGATACACCGGGGAGCTGTTTTTT. It yields the protein CASSHSTGYTGELFF. Combining the CDR3 with reference TRBV7-3 and TRBJ2-2 gives the whole variable domain GAGVSQTPSNKVTEKGKYVELRCDPISGHTALYWYRQSLGQGPEFLIYFQGTGAADDSGLPNDRFFAVRPEGSVSTLKIQRTERGDSAVYLCASSHSTGYTGELFFGEGSRLTVL.

The J gene is TRBJ2-7, the V gene TRBV7-2; 10 bases agree with TRBD1. With 5 bases clipped from V and 0 bases from J, the junction kept 4 bases outside the gene matches. Germline CDR1 and CDR2: SGHTA and FQGNSA. The CDR3 spans 15 residues. CDR3 loop: CASSPWDRGSYEQYF. As DNA, the CDR3 is TGTGCCAGCAGCCCCTGGGACAGGGGCTCCTACGAGCAGTACTTC.